Each of the 31 T cell receptor beta chains below was sequenced from the same sample in a study of blood T cell repertoires in COVID-19. TCRdb keeps only in-frame clones here, not all; method: immunoSEQ multiplex PCR. Of under 200,000 clones in the sample, 85% to 95% were seen once. Sequencing was done on a sample of peripheral blood. The source is a man in his fifties with acute or convalescent COVID-19.

The V gene is TRBV23-1, the J gene TRBJ1-2, with TRBD1 as a possible D gene (5 bases). TRBV23-1 is sorted into the ORF group, with uncertain function. V lost 3 bases, J lost 3 bases, and 11 bases lay in between. The CDR3 is 14 residues long. CDR3 sequence (DNA): TGCGCCAGCAGTCAGACCGGGACTGACTATGGCTACACCTTC. The encoded protein is CASSQTGTDYGYTF.

This chain joins TRBV19 and TRBJ1-5, with a weak D call TRBD1 (5 bases). The CDR3 is 15 amino acids. Between the trimmed V and J ends, which lost 6 bases and 5 bases, there was a span of 17 bases. Germline V lookup: CDR1 LNHDA, CDR2 SQIVND (reference sequence). Here the CDR3 reads CASRFEAGRDQPQHF. DNA of the CDR3: TGTGCCAGTAGGTTCGAGGCAGGGCGAGATCAGCCCCAGCATTTT.

This sequence joins TRBV28 and TRBJ2-7, with D maybe TRBD2 (7 bases). Germline V gene lookup returns CDR1 MDHEN and CDR2 SYDVKM. There are 15 residues in the CDR3. V lost 7 bases and J lost 7, with 23 bases in between. The CDR3 nucleotides are TGTGCCAGCAAAGGGTCTTTGGCAGGGAGGGGGGAGCAGTACTTC. Translated, it gives CASKGSLAGRGEQYF.

This clone was recorded once. This rearrangement joins TRBV5-4 to TRBJ2-1; 10 bases map to TRBD2. Germline lookup yields CDR1 SGHNT and CDR2 YYREEE (reference sequence). This CDR3 is built from 16 residues. V shed 7 bases and J 3 bases; nucleotides not matched to a gene: 10. The CDR3 nucleotides are TGTGCCAGCCCGGGGGGGAGGACTAGCGGCTACAATGAGCAGTTCTTC. It translates to CASPGGRTSGYNEQFF.

The V call is TRBV7-9, the J call TRBJ1-2, with a possible D match to TRBD1 (6 bases). This CDR3 is 13 amino acids long. Germline V lookup: CDR1 SEHNR, CDR2 FQNEAQ (reference sequence). Trimming took off 6 bases at V and 4 bases at J, with 12 bases between the two ends. CDR3 DNA sequence: TGTGCCAGCAGTGGACAGAGATCCTATGGCTACACCTTC. Translated: CASSGQRSYGYTF.

The chain links TRBV9 to TRBJ2-3; 15 bases agree with TRBD2. After removal of 3 bases from V and 0 bases from J, the junction contained 5 bases not matched to a gene. The CDR3 runs 18 residues. The germline V gene encodes CDR1 SGDLS and CDR2 YYNGEE. DNA of the CDR3: TGTGCCAGCAGCGCCGGACTAGCGGGGGGGCCGAGCACAGATACGCAGTATTTT. It yields the protein CASSAGLAGGPSTDTQYF. Full variable domain (rest looked up from reference TRBV9 and TRBJ2-3): DSGVTQTPKHLITATGQRVTLRCSPRSGDLSVYWYQQSLDQGLQFLIQYYNGEERAKGNILERFSAQQFPDLHSELNLSSLELGDSALYFCASSAGLAGGPSTDTQYFGPGTRLTVL.

The rearrangement joins TRBV4-2 to TRBJ1-1; no firm D call. CDR1 is LGHNA and CDR2 is YNFKEQ in the germline V gene. Trimming stripped 1 base from V and 3 bases from J, with 12 bases between. CDR3 length: 15 amino acids. The CDR3, as DNA: TGTGCCAGCAGCCAAGTAATCCCGGGGTACACTGAAGCTTTCTTT. It specifies CASSQVIPGYTEAFF.

Only one count was recorded for this clone. V usage is TRBV9 and J usage is TRBJ1-6, with D perhaps matching TRBD1 (6 bases). The V gene lost 4 bases and the J gene lost 12 bases, with 11 bases spanning the gap. The CDR3 is 12 amino acids. Germline V gene sequence: CDR1 SGDLS, CDR2 YYNGEE. The CDR3 reads CASSSGGLPLHF. Here the CDR3 DNA reads TGTGCCAGCAGCTCGGGGGGCTTACCCCTCCACTTT.

The chain employs TRBV28 and TRBJ2-7, with D tentatively TRBD1 (5 bases). CDR1 and CDR2 (germline): MDHEN, SYDVKM. The CDR3 has 14 residues. Trimming stripped 6 bases from V and 1 base from J, with 13 bases between. Here the CDR3 DNA reads TGTGCCAGCAGCTCCCCTGGGGCTTCCTACGAGCAGTACTTC. Translating gives CASSSPGASYEQYF.

The V call is TRBV7-2, the J call TRBJ2-5; 7 bases are a match to TRBD2. CDR3 size: 15 residues. The ends lost 3 bases at V and 3 bases at J; junction bases unmatched: 7. Germline V gene data show CDR1 as SGHTA and CDR2 as FQGNSA. Here the CDR3 reads CASSFVAGVKETQYF. In DNA form, the CDR3 reads TGTGCCAGCAGCTTCGTTGCGGGAGTAAAAGAGACCCAGTACTTC.

This rearrangement joins TRBV27 to TRBJ1-6; 9 nucleotides match TRBD1. CDR3 size: 18 residues. Germline values: CDR1 MNHEY, CDR2 SMNVEV (reference sequence). Trimming at V came to 6 bases and at J to 6 bases, leaving 15 bases not matched to a gene. Here the CDR3 reads CASSKAGTGWKSNSPLHF. The DNA for the CDR3 is TGTGCCAGCAGCAAAGCCGGGACAGGGTGGAAAAGTAATTCACCCCTCCACTTT.

V gene TRBV4-2 combines with J gene TRBJ2-7; TRBD1 aligns across 10 bases. Germline V gene data show CDR1 as LGHNA and CDR2 as YNFKEQ. The V segment lost 1 base and the J segment 2 bases; nucleotides outside the gene matches: 8. The CDR3 covers 17 residues. Here the CDR3 DNA reads TGTGCCAGCAGCCAAGGCACCCCCGGACAGGGGGCCTACGAGCAGTACTTC. Protein sequence: CASSQGTPGQGAYEQYF.

This clone came up a few times. J is TRBJ1-4 and V is TRBV11-2, with D perhaps matching TRBD1 (5 bases). The CDR3 sequence is 14 residues long. The germline CDR1 and CDR2 sequences are SGHAT and FQNNGV. V gave up 7 bases and J gave up 2 bases, with 11 bases separating them. CDR3 sequence reads: CASNGRGTNEKLFF. CDR3 sequence (DNA): TGTGCCAGCAATGGTCGGGGGACTAATGAAAAACTGTTTTTT. The entire variable domain, with the rest obtained from reference TRBV11-2 and TRBJ1-4, is as follows: EAGVAQSPRYKIIEKRQSVAFWCNPISGHATLYWYQQILGQGPKLLIQFQNNGVVDDSQLPKDRFSAERLKGVDSTLKIQPAKLEDSAVYLCASNGRGTNEKLFFGSGTQLSVL.

This clone was counted a single time. The chain employs TRBV6-6 and TRBJ1-4; D ambiguous. The length of the CDR3 is 12 residues. Trimming left V 6 bases short and J 6 bases short, with 8 bases between. Germline CDR1 reads MNHNY; CDR2 reads SVGAGI (reference sequence). The DNA for the CDR3 is TGTGCCAGCAGGGGCCAGGATGAAAAACTGTTTTTT. Translated, it gives CASRGQDEKLFF.

V gene TRBV6-1 combines with J gene TRBJ1-6, with a weak D call TRBD1 (6 bases). In germline, CDR1 is MNHNS, CDR2 SASEGT. The V end lost 2 bases, the J end lost 7 bases, and 15 bases lay between the germline ends. The CDR3 is made up of 16 amino acids. The CDR3 region has the DNA TGTGCCAGCAGTGAACTGTGGCAGGGGATAAATTCACCCCTCCACTTT. Translation gives CASSELWQGINSPLHF.

The rearrangement joins TRBV27 to TRBJ2-7; D not certain. With 2 bases removed from V and 0 bases from J, the gap between germline ends came to 11 bases. This CDR3 spans 15 amino acids. CDR1 is MNHEY, CDR2 SMNVEV, per germline (reference sequence). This CDR3 reads CASSLGQASSYEQYF. For the CDR3, the DNA is TGTGCCAGCAGTTTAGGGCAGGCCAGCTCCTACGAGCAGTACTTC.

This clone has only one observation. The V call is TRBV27, the J call TRBJ2-7, with 7 bases matching TRBD2. Germline CDR1 reads MNHEY; CDR2 reads SMNVEV (reference sequence). The CDR3 is 13 residues long. Trimming removed 5 bases from V and 2 bases from J; junction bases left unmatched: 3. CDR3 sequence: CASSRRGAYEQYF. The CDR3 bases are TGTGCCAGCAGTAGACGGGGGGCCTACGAGCAGTACTTC.

This sequence joins TRBV15 and TRBJ2-5; D is unclear. V lost 0 bases and J lost 5, with 7 bases in between. Looked up from germline, CDR1 is LNHNV and CDR2 is YYDKDF (reference sequence). This CDR3 is built from 13 residues. The CDR3 DNA follows: TGTGCCACCAGCAGAGATCTCGAGGAGACCCAGTACTTC. It encodes CATSRDLEETQYF.

The chain uses TRBV5-1 and TRBJ2-5; 12 bases map to TRBD2. Losses at the gene ends were 3 bases for V and 4 bases for J; bases not matched to a gene: 10. Per germline, CDR1 SGHRS and CDR2 YFSETQ. This CDR3 is built from 17 residues. The CDR3 sequence is CASSSALTSGRVETQYF. DNA for the CDR3: TGCGCCAGCAGCTCGGCGCTGACTAGCGGGAGAGTAGAGACCCAGTACTTC.

The CDR3 protein is CASSSRRAGGGMQFF. The CDR3 nucleotides read TGTGCCAGCAGTTCGCGGAGAGCGGGGGGTGGGATGCAGTTCTTC. The chain joins TRBV6-5 to TRBJ2-1, with 9 bases identical to TRBD2. There are 15 residues in the CDR3. Germline V gene lookup returns CDR1 MNHEY and CDR2 SVGAGI. V was clipped by 4 bases and J by 12 bases; unmatched bases: 13.

The gene calls are TRBV4-2 and TRBJ2-1; TRBD2 aligns across 12 bases. The germline V gene has CDR1 LGHNA and CDR2 YNFKEQ. The CDR3 sequence is 21 residues long. Trimming removed 0 bases from V and 5 bases from J; junction bases left unmatched: 17. The CDR3 nucleotides are TGTGCCAGCAGCCAAGATTGGGTGGCTAGCGGGGGGGCCGGGAGGGACAATGAGCAGTTCTTC. This translates into CASSQDWVASGGAGRDNEQFF.

V usage is TRBV19 and J usage is TRBJ1-2; 7 nucleotides align to TRBD1. This CDR3 is 14 amino acids long. The J segment lost 0 bases and the V segment lost 7 bases, leaving 5 bases of the junction unmatched. The germline V gene encodes CDR1 LNHDA and CDR2 SQIVND (reference sequence). CDR3 coding DNA: TGTGCCAGTAACCCGACAGGGTCTAACTATGGCTACACCTTC. Its translation: CASNPTGSNYGYTF.

The chain couples TRBV18 to TRBJ1-6; the D gene is possibly TRBD1 (6 bases). Germline V gene sequence: CDR1 KGHSH, CDR2 LQKENI. This CDR3 region has 19 residues. V gave up 3 bases and J gave up 9 bases, with 27 bases separating them. The CDR3: CASSPLTVRGVGRSSPLHF. DNA for the CDR3: TGTGCCAGCTCACCCTTAACGGTCAGGGGTGTCGGTCGTAGTTCACCCCTCCACTTT.

This clone has just a few counts. The rearrangement uses TRBV13 and TRBJ2-5; maybe TRBD1 (5 bases). The V and J ends lost 1 base and 3 bases respectively, with 15 bases between them. The germline V gene has CDR1 PRHDT and CDR2 FYEKMQ (reference sequence). The CDR3 loop spans 16 amino acids. The CDR3 region has the DNA TGTGCCAGCAGCTTAGATCGTAGTGACAGTGAAGAGACCCAGTACTTC. Translating it yields CASSLDRSDSEETQYF.

This sequence joins TRBV5-5 and TRBJ2-5; a weak D match, TRBD1 (5 bases). The V gene's germline CDR1 is SGHKS and CDR2 YYEKEE (reference sequence). The V gene lost 0 bases and the J gene lost 5 bases, with 11 bases spanning the gap. The CDR3 sequence is 14 residues long. The CDR3 loop is CASSLGGAPETQYF. CDR3 nucleotide sequence: TGTGCCAGCAGCTTGGGGGGCGCCCCCGAGACCCAGTACTTC.

V gene TRBV2 combines with J gene TRBJ2-3; D gene unclear. The germline V gene encodes CDR1 SNHLY and CDR2 FYNNEI. V was cut by 7 bases and J by 1 base, with 12 bases left in between. The CDR3 runs to 14 residues. The CDR3 DNA reads TGTGCCAGCACAAGACTCGCTGGCACAGATACGCAGTATTTT. Translated: CASTRLAGTDTQYF.

The genes are TRBV24-1 and TRBJ2-1; tentative D call: TRBD2 (6 bases). Germline CDR1 and CDR2: KGHDR and SFDVKD. Deletions cut 4 bases from V and 2 bases from J, with 14 bases between. This CDR3 spans 16 amino acids. The CDR3 sequence is CATSDHSGIAYNEQFF. The CDR3 DNA is TGTGCCACCAGTGACCATAGCGGAATTGCCTACAATGAGCAGTTCTTC.

The rearrangement joins TRBV5-1 to TRBJ1-4; D uncertain. V was shortened by 1 base and J by 4 bases, with 8 bases between the two germline ends. Germline lookup yields CDR1 SGHRS and CDR2 YFSETQ. The CDR3 sequence is 14 residues long. The CDR3 here is CASSLWGDNEKLFF. The CDR3 DNA reads TGCGCCAGCAGCTTGTGGGGAGATAATGAAAAACTGTTTTTT. Based on the CDR3 plus reference TRBV5-1 and TRBJ1-4, the full variable domain is KAGVTQTPRYLIKTRGQQVTLSCSPISGHRSVSWYQQTPGQGLQFLFEYFSETQRNKGNFPGRFSGRQFSNSRSEMNVSTLELGDSALYLCASSLWGDNEKLFFGSGTQLSVL.

The table lists this clone with a count of one. V and J are TRBV28 and TRBJ2-3; 10 bases line up with TRBD2. This CDR3 comprises 16 residues. Germline CDR1 reads MDHEN; CDR2 reads SYDVKM. V was clipped by 6 bases and J by 8 bases; unmatched bases: 14. The CDR3 DNA reads TGTGCCAGCAGCCAAGTCTCAGCGGGAGGGTTGGGTACGCAGTATTTT. It is translated as CASSQVSAGGLGTQYF.

The V and J genes are TRBV28 and TRBJ1-3; 12 bases map to TRBD1. Germline V gene data show CDR1 as MDHEN and CDR2 as SYDVKM. The length of the CDR3 is 15 residues. V lost 6 bases, J lost 2 bases, and 2 bases stayed unmatched. The CDR3 protein is CASRGQGATGNTIYF. The CDR3 nucleotides are TGTGCCAGCAGGGGACAGGGGGCGACTGGAAACACCATATATTTT.

This sequence joins TRBV4-1 and TRBJ1-4, with TRBD1 as a possible D gene (6 bases). CDR3 size: 15 residues. Germline lookup yields CDR1 MGHRA and CDR2 YSYEKL. Trimming stripped 0 bases from V and 4 bases from J, with 9 bases between. The CDR3 is CASSQETGLNEKLFF. As DNA, the CDR3 is TGCGCCAGCAGCCAAGAGACAGGTCTTAATGAAAAACTGTTTTTT.